The present T cell receptor beta chain was sequenced within a study of beta chain features in type 1 diabetes. Looking at the study overall: Patients shared similar age, gender and cell yields with healthy donors. Findings and limits, study-wide: Moderately but significantly shorter TCRB CDR3s were found in Type 1 diabetes patients in all four CD4+ subsets.

The V and J ends lost 5 bases and 0 bases respectively, with 8 bases between them. CDR1 and CDR2 from the germline V gene are MNHNY and SVGAGI (reference sequence). The CDR3 consists of 13 residues. Sorting based on CD45RO/CCR7/CD25/CD127/CD95/CD27 separated CD4+ naive, central memory, regulatory and stem cell-like memory cells. Sorted cells reached over 98% purity in every population. Sequencing targeted expressed TCRB transcripts, as all isolated RNA had been reverse transcribed. Several million reads was the average for naive, central memory and regulatory T cell samples. The protocol was immunoSEQ multiplex PCR, while the TCRdb copy is restricted to in-frame clones and leaves out a portion. This table holds under 200,000 clones, around 8.6% found once. This clone has only a few counts. The antigen remains undetermined.

The sample was central memory CD4+ T cells from blood. The rearrangement links TRBV6-6 to TRBJ2-7; D might be TRBD1 (6 bases). This sequence originates from a young woman with type 1 diabetes. The CDR3 DNA sequence: TGTGCCAGCAGTCCGGACAGCTCCTACGAGCAGTACTTC. Translated: CASSPDSSYEQYF.